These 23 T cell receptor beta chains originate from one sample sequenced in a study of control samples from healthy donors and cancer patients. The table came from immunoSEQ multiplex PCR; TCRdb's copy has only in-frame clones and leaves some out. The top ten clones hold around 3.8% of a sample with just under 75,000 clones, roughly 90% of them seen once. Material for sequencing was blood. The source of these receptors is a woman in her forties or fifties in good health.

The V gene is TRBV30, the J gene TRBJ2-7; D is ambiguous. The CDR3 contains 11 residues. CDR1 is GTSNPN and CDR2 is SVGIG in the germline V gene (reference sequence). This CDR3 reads CAREGTYEQYF. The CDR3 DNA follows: TGTGCTAGGGAAGGGACCTACGAGCAGTACTTC.

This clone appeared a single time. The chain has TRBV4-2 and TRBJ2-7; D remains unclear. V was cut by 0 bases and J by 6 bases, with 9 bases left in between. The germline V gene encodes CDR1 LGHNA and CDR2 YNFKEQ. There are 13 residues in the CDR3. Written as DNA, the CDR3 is TGTGCCAGCAGCCAAGAGTGGTCGTCCGAGCAGTACTTC. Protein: CASSQEWSSEQYF.

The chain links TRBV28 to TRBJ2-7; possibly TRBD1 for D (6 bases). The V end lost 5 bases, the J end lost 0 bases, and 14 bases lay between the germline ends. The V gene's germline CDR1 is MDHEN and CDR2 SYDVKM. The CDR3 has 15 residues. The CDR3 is CASSLRDTSSYEQYF. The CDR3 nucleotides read TGTGCCAGCAGTCTCCGGGACACGAGCTCCTACGAGCAGTACTTC.

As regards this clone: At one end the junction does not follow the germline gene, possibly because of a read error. CDR3 sequence: CASSQSGEGSYQPQHF. DNA for the CDR3: TGCGCCAGCAGCCAATCAGGGGAGGGTAGCTATCAGCCCCAGCATTTT. The chain is built from TRBV4-1 and TRBJ1-5; D might be TRBD1 (6 bases). This CDR3 contains 16 residues. Germline V lookup: CDR1 MGHRA, CDR2 YSYEKL.

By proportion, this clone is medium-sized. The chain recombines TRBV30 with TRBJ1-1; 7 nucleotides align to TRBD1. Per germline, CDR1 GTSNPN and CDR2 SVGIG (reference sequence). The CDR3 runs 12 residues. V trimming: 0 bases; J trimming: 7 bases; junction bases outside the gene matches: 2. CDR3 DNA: TGTGCCTGGAGTGTGACAGGGTATGAAGCTTTCTTT. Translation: CAWSVTGYEAFF.

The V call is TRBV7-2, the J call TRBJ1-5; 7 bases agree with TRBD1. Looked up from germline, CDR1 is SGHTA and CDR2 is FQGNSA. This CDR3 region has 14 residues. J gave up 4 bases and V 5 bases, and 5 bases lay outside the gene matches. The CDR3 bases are TGTGCCAGCAGCAGACAGGGCGGGAATCAGCCCCAGCATTTT. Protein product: CASSRQGGNQPQHF.

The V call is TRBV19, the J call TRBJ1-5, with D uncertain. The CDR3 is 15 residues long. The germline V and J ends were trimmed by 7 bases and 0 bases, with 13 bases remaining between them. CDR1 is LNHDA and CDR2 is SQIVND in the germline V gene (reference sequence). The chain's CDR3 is CASTDPSGSNQPQHF. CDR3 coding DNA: TGTGCCAGTACCGACCCCTCAGGTAGCAATCAGCCCCAGCATTTT.

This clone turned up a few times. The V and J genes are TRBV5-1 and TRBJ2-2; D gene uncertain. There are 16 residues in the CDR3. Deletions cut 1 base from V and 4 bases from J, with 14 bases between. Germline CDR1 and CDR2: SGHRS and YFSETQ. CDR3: CASSLRVGFSTGELFF. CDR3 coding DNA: TGCGCCAGCAGCTTGAGGGTAGGGTTCAGCACCGGGGAGCTGTTTTTT.

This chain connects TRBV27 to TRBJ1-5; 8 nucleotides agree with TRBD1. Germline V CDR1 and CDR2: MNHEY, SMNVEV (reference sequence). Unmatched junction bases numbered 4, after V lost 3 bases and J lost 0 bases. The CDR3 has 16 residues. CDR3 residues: CASSFRTGNSNQPQHF. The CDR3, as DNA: TGTGCCAGCAGTTTCCGGACAGGGAATAGCAATCAGCCCCAGCATTTT.

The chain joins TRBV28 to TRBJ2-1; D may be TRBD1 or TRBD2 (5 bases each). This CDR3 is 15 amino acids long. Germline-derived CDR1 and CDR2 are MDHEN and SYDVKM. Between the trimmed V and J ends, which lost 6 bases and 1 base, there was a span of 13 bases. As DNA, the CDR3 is TGTGCCAGCAGACCCCAGGGAGTGTCCTACAATGAGCAGTTCTTC. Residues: CASRPQGVSYNEQFF.

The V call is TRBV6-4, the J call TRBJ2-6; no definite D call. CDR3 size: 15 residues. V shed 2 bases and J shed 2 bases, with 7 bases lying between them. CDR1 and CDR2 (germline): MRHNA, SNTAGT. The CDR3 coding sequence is TGTGCCAGCAGTGACACGCTAACTGGGGCCAACGTCCTGACTTTC. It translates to CASSDTLTGANVLTF.

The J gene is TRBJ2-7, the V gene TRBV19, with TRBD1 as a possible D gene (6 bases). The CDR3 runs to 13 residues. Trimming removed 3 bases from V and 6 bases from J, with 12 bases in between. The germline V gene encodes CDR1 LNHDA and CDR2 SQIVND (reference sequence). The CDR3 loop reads CASSIARGSEQYF. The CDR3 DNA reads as TGTGCCAGTAGTATCGCCAGGGGCTCCGAGCAGTACTTC.

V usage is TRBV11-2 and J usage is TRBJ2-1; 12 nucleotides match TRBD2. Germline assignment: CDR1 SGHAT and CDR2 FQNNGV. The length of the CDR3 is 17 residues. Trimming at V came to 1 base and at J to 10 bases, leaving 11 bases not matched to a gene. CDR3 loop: CASSLGVTSGRKGEQFF. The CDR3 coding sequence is TGTGCCAGCAGCTTAGGGGTTACTAGCGGGAGGAAGGGCGAGCAGTTCTTC.

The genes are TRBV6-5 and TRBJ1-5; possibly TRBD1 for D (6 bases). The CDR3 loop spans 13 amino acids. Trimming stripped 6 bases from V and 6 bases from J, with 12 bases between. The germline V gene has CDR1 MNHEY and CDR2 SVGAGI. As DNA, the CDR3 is TGTGCCAGCAGCGTTAGGGGGGGTCAGCCCCAGCATTTT. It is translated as CASSVRGGQPQHF.

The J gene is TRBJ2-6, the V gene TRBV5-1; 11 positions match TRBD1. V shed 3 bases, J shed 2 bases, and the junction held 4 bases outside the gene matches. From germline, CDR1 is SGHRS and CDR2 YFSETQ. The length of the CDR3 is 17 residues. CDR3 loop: CASSSWTGGTGANVLTF. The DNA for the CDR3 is TGCGCCAGCAGCTCCTGGACAGGGGGCACTGGGGCCAACGTCCTGACTTTC.

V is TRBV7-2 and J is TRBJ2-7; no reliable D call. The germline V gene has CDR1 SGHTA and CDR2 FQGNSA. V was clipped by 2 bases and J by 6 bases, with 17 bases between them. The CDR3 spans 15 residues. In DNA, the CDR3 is TGTGCCAGCAGCTTATCCTCGAGGCTTATCCCCGAGCAGTACTTC. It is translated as CASSLSSRLIPEQYF.

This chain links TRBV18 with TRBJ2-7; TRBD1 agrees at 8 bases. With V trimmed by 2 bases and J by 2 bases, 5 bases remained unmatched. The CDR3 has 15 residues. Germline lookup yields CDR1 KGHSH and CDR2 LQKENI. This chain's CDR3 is CASSPTDRDPYEQYF. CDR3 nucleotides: TGTGCCAGCTCACCAACGGACAGGGACCCCTACGAGCAGTACTTC.

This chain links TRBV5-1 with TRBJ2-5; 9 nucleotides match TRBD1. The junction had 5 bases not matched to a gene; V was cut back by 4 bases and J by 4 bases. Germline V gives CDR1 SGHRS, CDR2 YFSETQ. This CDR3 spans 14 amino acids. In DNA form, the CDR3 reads TGCGCCAGCAGCGGGACAGGGACGCGAGAGACCCAGTACTTC. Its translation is CASSGTGTRETQYF.

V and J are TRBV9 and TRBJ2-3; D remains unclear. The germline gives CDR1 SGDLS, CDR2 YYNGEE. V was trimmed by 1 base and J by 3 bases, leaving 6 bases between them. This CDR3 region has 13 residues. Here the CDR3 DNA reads TGTGCCAGCAGCGTATACGCAACAGATACGCAGTATTTT. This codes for CASSVYATDTQYF.

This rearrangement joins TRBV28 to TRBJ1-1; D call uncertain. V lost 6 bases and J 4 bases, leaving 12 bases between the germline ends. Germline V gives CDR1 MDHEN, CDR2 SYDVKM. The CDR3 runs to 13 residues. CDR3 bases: TGTGCCAGCAGAATTCCTGTGGGCACTGAAGCTTTCTTT. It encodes CASRIPVGTEAFF.

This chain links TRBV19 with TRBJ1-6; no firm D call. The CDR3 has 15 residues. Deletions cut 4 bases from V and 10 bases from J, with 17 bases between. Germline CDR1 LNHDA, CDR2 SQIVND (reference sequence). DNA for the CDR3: TGTGCCAGTAGTACCCTACTCCGAAGGACCTCACCCCTCCACTTT. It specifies CASSTLLRRTSPLHF.

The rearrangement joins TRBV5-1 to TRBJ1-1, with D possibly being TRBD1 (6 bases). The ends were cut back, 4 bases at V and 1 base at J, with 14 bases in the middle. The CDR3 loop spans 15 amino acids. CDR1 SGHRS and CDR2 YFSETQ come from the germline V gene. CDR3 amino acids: CASSDPRGANTEAFF. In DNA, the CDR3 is TGCGCCAGCAGCGACCCCAGGGGAGCGAACACTGAAGCTTTCTTT. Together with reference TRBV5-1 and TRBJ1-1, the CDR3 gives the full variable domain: KAGVTQTPRYLIKTRGQQVTLSCSPISGHRSVSWYQQTPGQGLQFLFEYFSETQRNKGNFPGRFSGRQFSNSRSEMNVSTLELGDSALYLCASSDPRGANTEAFFGQGTRLTVV.

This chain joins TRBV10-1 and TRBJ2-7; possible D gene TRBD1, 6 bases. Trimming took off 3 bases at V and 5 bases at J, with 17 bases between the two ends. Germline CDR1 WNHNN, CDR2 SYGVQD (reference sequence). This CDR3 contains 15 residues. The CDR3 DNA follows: TGCGCCAGCAGTGACACAGGGTTAGAAGGGAACGAGCAGTACTTC. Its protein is CASSDTGLEGNEQYF.